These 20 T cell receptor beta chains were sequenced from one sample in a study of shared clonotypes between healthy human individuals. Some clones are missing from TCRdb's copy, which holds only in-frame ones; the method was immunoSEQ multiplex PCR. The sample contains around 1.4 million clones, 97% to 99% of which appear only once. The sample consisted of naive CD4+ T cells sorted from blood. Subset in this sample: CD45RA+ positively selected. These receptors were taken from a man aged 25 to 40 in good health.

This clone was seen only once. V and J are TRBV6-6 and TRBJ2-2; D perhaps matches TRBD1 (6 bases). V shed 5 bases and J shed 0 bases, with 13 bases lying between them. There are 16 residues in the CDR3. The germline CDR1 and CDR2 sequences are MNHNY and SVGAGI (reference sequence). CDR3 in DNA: TGTGCCAGCAGTAAACCGGGACATACGAACACCGGGGAGCTGTTTTTT. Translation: CASSKPGHTNTGELFF.

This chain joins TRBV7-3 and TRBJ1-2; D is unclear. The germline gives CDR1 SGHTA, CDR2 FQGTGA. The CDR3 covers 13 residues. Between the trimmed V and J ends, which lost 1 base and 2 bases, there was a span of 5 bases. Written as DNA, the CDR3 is TGTGCCAGCAGCTTAAACCCGAACTATGGCTACACCTTC. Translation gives CASSLNPNYGYTF.

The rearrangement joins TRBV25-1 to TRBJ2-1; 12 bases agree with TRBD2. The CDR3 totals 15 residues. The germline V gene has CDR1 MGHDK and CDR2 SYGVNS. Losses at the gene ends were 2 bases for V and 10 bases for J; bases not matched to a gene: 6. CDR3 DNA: TGTGCCAGCAGTGAACCTAGCGGGAGGGCCTGGGAGCAGTTCTTC. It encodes CASSEPSGRAWEQFF.

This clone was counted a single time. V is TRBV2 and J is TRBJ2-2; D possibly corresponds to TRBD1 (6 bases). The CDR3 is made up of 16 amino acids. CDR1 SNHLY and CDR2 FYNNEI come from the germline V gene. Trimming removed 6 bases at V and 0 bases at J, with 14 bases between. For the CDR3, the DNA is TGTGCCAGCAGGGGTGTGGGACATTCGAACACCGGGGAGCTGTTTTTT. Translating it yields CASRGVGHSNTGELFF.

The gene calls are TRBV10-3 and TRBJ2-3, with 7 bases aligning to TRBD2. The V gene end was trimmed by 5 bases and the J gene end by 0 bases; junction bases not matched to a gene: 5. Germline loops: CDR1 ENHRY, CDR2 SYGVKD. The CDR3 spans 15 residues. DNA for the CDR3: TGTGCCATCAGTACTAGCGACTCTAGCACAGATACGCAGTATTTT. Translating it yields CAISTSDSSTDTQYF.

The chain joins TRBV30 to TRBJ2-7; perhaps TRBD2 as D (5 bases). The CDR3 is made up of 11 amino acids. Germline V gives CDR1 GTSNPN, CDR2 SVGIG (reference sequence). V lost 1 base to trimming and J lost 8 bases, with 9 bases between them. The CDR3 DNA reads TGTGCCTGGAGTGCTGGGGAGAAGCAGTACTTC. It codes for CAWSAGEKQYF.

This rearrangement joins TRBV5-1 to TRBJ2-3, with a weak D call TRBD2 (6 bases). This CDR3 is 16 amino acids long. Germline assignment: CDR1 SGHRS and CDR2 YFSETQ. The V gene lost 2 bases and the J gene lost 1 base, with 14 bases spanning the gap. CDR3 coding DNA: TGCGCCAGCAGCTTAGGAAGCGGGCCTGGCACAGATACGCAGTATTTT. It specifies CASSLGSGPGTDTQYF.

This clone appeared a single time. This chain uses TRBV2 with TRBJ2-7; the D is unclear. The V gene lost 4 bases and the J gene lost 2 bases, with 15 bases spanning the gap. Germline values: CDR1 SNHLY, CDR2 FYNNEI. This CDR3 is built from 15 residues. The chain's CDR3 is CASSARRLTPYEQYF. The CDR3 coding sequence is TGTGCCAGCAGTGCCCGGCGGCTAACCCCCTACGAGCAGTACTTC.

As DNA, the CDR3 is TGTGCCAGCAGCCCATCAAATGGCGGGAGGACGGGGGAGCAGTACTTC. This encodes CASSPSNGGRTGEQYF. The V gene is TRBV9, the J gene TRBJ2-7; the match to TRBD2 covers 8 bases. After removal of 4 bases from V and 7 bases from J, the junction contained 16 bases not matched to a gene. Germline CDR1 reads SGDLS; CDR2 reads YYNGEE. This CDR3 is built from 16 residues.

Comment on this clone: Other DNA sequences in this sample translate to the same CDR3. CDR3 sequence (DNA): TGTGCCAGCAGCGTAGGACGAGTGAACACTGAAGCTTTCTTT. Encoded protein: CASSVGRVNTEAFF. This sequence joins TRBV9 and TRBJ1-1; D is ambiguous. This CDR3 comprises 14 residues. Germline V CDR1 and CDR2: SGDLS, YYNGEE. V lost 0 bases to trimming and J lost 0 bases, with 6 bases between them.

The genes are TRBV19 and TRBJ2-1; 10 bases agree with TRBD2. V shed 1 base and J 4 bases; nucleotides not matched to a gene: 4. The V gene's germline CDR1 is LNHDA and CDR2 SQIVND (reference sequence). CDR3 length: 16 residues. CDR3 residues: CASSIVASGSYNEQFF. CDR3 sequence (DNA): TGTGCCAGTAGTATAGTAGCTAGCGGGAGTTACAATGAGCAGTTCTTC.

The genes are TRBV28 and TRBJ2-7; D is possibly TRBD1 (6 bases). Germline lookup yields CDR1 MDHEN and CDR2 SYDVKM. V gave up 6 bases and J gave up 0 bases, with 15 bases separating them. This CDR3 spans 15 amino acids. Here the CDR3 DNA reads TGTGCCAGCAGACCTGCCGGGACACGCTCCTACGAGCAGTACTTC. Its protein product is CASRPAGTRSYEQYF.

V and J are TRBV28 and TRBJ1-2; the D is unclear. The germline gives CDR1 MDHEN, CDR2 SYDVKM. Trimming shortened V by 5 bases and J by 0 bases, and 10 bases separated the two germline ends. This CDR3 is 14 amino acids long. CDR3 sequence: CASSTILANYGYTF. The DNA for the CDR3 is TGTGCCAGCAGTACTATATTAGCTAACTATGGCTACACCTTC.

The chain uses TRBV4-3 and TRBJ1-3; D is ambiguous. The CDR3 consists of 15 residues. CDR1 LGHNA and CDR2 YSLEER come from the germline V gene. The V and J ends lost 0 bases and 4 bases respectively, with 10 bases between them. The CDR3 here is CASSQEGSRGNTIYF. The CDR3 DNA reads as TGCGCCAGCAGCCAAGAGGGCAGCAGAGGAAACACCATATATTTT.

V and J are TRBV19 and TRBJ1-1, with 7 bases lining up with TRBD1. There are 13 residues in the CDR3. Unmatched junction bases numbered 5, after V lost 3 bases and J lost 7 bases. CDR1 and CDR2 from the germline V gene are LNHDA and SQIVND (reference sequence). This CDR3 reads CASSIRGQIEAFF. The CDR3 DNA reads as TGTGCCAGTAGTATTAGGGGACAGATTGAAGCTTTCTTT.

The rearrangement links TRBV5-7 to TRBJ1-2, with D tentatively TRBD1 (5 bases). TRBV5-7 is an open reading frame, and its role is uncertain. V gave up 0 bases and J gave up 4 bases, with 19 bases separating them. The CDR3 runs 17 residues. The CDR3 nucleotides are TGTGCCAGCAGCTTGGCGGGAGGGGCAAGGAGGTTCTATGGCTACACCTTC. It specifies CASSLAGGARRFYGYTF.

In DNA form, the CDR3 reads TGCGCCAGCAGGGTCGGGACTAGCGGGTCGGACGGGGAGCTGTTTTTT. Translating gives CASRVGTSGSDGELFF. This chain uses TRBV5-1 with TRBJ2-2, with TRBD2 matching 12 bases. Trimming removed 5 bases from V and 7 bases from J; junction bases left unmatched: 9. Germline-derived CDR1 and CDR2 are SGHRS and YFSETQ. This CDR3 is 16 amino acids long.

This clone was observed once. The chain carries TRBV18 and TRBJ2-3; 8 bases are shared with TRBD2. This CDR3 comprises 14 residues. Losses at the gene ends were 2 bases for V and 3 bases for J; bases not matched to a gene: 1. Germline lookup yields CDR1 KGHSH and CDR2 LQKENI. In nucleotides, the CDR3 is TGTGCCAGCTCACCAGGGACTAGGACAGATACGCAGTATTTT. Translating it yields CASSPGTRTDTQYF.

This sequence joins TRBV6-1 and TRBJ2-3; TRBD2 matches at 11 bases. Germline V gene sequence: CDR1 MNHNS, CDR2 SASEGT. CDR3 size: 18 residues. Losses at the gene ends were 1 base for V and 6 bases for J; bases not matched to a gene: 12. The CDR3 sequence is CASSEVEKTSGGFDTQYF. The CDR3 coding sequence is TGTGCCAGCAGTGAAGTAGAAAAAACTAGCGGGGGTTTTGATACGCAGTATTTT.

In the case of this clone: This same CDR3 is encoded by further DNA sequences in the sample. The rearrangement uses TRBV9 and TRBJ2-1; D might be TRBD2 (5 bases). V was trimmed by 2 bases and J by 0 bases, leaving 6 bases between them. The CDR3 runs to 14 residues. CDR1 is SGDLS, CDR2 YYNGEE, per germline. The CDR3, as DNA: TGTGCCAGCAGCGTTGGGAGCTCCTACAATGAGCAGTTCTTC. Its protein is CASSVGSSYNEQFF. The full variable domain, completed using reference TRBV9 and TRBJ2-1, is DSGVTQTPKHLITATGQRVTLRCSPRSGDLSVYWYQQSLDQGLQFLIQYYNGEERAKGNILERFSAQQFPDLHSELNLSSLELGDSALYFCASSVGSSYNEQFFGPGTRLTVL.